This note documents a single T cell receptor (beta chain) sequence. Its matching antigen is unknown. Focal radiation plus CTLA-4 blockade with ipilimumab was administered to patients who had chemo-refractory metastatic non-small-cell lung cancer. The data are from a study of radiotherapy plus CTLA-4 blockade in lung cancer. The overall study: Objective responses were seen in more than 15% of patients, disease control in 31%. Whole-study results and caveats: In blood, after radiotherapy plus ipilimumab, tumor-derived TCR clones expanded. Alongside interferon-beta, early blood T cell clone dynamics were reportedly the best predictor of response.

Germline CDR1 reads MDHEN; CDR2 reads SYDVKM. CDR3 length: 15 residues. The ends lost 6 bases at V and 0 bases at J; junction bases unmatched: 7. Here immunoSEQ multiplex PCR was the method, and the copy in TCRdb shows in-frame clones only, minus some. The data contain 43,000 or so clones, approximately 73% of them singletons. The chain recombines TRBV28 with TRBJ2-7, with 8 bases aligning to TRBD1. The input for sequencing was peripheral blood, taken from a patient treated with radiotherapy plus ipilimumab. The source is a human donor with non-small cell lung cancer who had a complete response to radiotherapy plus ipilimumab. The CDR3 spells CASSSTGGPSYEQYF. CDR3 in DNA: TGTGCCAGCAGCTCAACAGGGGGACCCTCCTACGAGCAGTACTTC.